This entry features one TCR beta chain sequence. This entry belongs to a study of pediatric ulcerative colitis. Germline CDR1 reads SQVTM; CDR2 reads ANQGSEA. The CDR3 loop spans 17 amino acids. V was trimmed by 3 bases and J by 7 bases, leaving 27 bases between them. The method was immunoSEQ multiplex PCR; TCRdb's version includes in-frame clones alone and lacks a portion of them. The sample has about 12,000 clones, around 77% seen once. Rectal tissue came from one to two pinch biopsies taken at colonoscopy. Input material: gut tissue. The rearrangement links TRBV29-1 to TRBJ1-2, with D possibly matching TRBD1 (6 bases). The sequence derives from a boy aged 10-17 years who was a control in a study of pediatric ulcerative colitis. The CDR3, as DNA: TGCAGCGTTGAGCCGGGGGCGCTTTCCCCTAGGGATGGTGGCTACACCTTC. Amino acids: CSVEPGALSPRDGGYTF. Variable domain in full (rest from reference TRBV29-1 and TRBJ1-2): SAVISQKPSRDICQRGTSLTIQCQVDSQVTMMFWYRQQPGQSLTLIATANQGSEATYESGFVIDKFPISRPNLTFSTLTVSNMSPEDSSIYLCSVEPGALSPRDGGYTFGSGTRLTVV.